The entry that follows covers one T cell receptor beta chain sequence. The data originate from a study of beta chain features in type 1 diabetes. Expressed TCRB transcripts got sequenced, as all isolated RNA was reverse transcribed. Sequencing used immunoSEQ multiplex PCR; TCRdb keeps in-frame clones, though not all of them. This table holds 150,000 to 200,000 clones, approximately 9.1% found once. Germline V CDR1 and CDR2: GTSNPN, SVGIG (reference sequence). The CDR3 contains 11 residues. Between the trimmed V and J ends, which lost 6 bases and 1 base, there was a span of 7 bases. The sequenced sample was central memory CD4+ T cells from blood. This clonotype was obtained from a woman aged 18-30 years in good health. The gene calls are TRBV30 and TRBJ2-7, with a tentative D call TRBD1 (6 bases). DNA for the CDR3: TGTGCCTGCACAGGGTCCTACGAGCAGTACTTC. Translation: CACTGSYEQYF.